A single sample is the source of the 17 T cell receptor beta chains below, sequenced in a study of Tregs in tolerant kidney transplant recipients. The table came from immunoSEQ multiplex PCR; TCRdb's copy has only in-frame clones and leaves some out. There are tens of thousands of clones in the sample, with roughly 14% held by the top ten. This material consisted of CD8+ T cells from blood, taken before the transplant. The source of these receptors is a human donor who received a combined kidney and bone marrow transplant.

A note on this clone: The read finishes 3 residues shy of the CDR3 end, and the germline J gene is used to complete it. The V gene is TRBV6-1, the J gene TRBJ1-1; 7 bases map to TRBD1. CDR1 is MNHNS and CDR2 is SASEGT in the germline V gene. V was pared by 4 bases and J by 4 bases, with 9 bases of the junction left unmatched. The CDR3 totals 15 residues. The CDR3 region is CASSGADRAGTEAFF. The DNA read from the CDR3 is TGTGCCAGCAGTGGCGCCGACAGGGCTGGCACTGAA.

The chain's CDR3 is CASSQDRVGTEAFF. CDR3 DNA (partial): TGTGCCAGCAGCCAGGACAGGGTTGGAACTGAA. The gene calls are TRBV5-4 and TRBJ1-1; 8 bases align to TRBD1. The CDR3 extends 3 residues past the end of the read, so its final part is completed from the germline J gene. V was clipped by 4 bases and J by 5 bases; unmatched bases: 7. The CDR3 loop spans 14 amino acids. Germline CDR1 SGHNT, CDR2 YYREEE (reference sequence).

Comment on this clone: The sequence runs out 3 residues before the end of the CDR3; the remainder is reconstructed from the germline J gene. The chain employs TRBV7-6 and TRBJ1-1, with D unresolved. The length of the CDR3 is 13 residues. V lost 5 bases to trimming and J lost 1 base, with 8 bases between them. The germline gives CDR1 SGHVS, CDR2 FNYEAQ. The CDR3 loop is CASSLFSNTEAFF. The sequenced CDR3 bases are TGTGCCAGCAGCCTATTTTCGAACACTGAA.

CDR3 DNA, as far as it was read: TGTGCCAGCAGCCGGGGGGGGAACCAGCCC. Translation: CASSRGGNQP. The CDR3 in full is CASSRGGNQPQHF. V usage is TRBV7-6 and J usage is TRBJ1-5; perhaps TRBD1 as D (5 bases). The missing CDR3 end, 3 residues past where the read stops, is filled in from the germline J gene. The CDR3 consists of 13 residues. Germline V gene data show CDR1 as SGHVS and CDR2 as FNYEAQ. V was cut by 5 bases and J by 7 bases, with 12 bases left in between.

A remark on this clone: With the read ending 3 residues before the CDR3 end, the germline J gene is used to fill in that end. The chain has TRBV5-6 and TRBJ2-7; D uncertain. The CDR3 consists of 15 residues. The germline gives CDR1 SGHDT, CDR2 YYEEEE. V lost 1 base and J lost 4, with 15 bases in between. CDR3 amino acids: CASSLRAAIIYEQYF. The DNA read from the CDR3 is TGTGCCAGCAGCTTGAGGGCCGCGATTATATACGAG.

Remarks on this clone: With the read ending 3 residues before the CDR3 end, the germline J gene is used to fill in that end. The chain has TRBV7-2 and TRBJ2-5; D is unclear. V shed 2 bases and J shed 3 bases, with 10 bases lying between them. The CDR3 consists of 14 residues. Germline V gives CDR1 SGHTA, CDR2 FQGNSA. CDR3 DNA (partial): TGTGCCAGCAGCTTAATCAGAAATGAAGAGACC. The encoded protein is CASSLIRNEET. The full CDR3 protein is CASSLIRNEETQYF. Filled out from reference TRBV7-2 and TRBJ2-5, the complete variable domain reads GAGVSQSPSNKVTEKGKDVELRCDPISGHTALYWYRQSLGQGLEFLIYFQGNSAPDKSGLPSDRFSAERTGGSVSTLTIQRTQQEDSAVYLCASSLIRNEETQYFGPGTRLLVL.

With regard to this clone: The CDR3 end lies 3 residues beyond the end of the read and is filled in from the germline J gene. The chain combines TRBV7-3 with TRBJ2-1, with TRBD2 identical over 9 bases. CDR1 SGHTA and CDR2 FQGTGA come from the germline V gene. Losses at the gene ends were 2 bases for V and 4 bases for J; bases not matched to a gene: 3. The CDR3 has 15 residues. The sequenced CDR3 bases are TGTGCCAGCAGCTTACTCCTAGCGGGGTACAATGAG. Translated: CASSLLLAGYNE. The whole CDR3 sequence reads CASSLLLAGYNEQFF.

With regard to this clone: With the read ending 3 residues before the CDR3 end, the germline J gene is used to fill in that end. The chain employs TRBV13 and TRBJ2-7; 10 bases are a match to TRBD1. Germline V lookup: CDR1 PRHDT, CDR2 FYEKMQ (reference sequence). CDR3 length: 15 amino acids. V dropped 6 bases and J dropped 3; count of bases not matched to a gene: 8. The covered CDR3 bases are TGTGCCAGCAGTCTAACCGGGACAGGGGACTACGAG. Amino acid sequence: CASSLTGTGDYE. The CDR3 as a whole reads CASSLTGTGDYEQYF.

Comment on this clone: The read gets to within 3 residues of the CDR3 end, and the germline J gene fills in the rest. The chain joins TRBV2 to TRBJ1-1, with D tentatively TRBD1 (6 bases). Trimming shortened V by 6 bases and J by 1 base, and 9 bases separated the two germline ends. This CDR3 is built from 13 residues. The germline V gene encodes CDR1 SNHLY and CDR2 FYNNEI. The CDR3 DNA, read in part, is TGTGCCAGCAGCACGGGACAGAACACTGAA. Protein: CASSTGQNTE. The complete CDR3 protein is CASSTGQNTEAFF.

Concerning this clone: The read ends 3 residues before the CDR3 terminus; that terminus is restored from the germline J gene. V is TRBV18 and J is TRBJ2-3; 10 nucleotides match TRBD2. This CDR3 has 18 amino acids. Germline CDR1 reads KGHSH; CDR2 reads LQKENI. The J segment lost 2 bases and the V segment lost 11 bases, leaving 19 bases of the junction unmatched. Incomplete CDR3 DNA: TGTGCCGGTTCCCGGGACAGCCGCACTAGCGGGGCCACAGATACG. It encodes CAGSRDSRTSGATDT. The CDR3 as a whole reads CAGSRDSRTSGATDTQYF.

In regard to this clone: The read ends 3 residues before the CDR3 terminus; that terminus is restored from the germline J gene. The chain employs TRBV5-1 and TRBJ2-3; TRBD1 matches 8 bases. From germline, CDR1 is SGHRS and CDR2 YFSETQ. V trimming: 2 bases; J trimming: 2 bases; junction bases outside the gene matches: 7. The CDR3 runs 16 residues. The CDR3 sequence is CASSFRTGSFTDTQYF. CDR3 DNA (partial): TGCGCCAGCAGCTTCCGGACAGGGTCCTTCACAGATACG.

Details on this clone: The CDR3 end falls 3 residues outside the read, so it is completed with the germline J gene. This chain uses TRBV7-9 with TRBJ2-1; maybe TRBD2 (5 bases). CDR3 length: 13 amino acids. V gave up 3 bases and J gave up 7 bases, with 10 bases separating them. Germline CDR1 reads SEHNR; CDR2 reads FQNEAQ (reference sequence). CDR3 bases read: TGTGCCAGCAGCTTTCCAGCGGAGAATGAG. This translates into CASSFPAENE. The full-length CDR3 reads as CASSFPAENEQFF. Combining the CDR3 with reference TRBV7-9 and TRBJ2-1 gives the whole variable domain DTGVSQNPRHKITKRGQNVTFRCDPISEHNRLYWYRQTLGQGPEFLTYFQNEAQLEKSRLLSDRFSAERPKGSFSTLEIQRTEQGDSAMYLCASSFPAENEQFFGPGTRLTVL.

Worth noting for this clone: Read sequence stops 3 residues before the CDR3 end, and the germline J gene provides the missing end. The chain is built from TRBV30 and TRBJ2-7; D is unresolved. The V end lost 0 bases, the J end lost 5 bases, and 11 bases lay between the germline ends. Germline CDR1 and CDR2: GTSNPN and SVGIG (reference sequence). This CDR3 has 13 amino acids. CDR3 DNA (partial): TGTGCCTGGAGTGTTAAAGGTTGGCACGAG. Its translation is CAWSVKGWHE. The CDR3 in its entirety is CAWSVKGWHEQYF.

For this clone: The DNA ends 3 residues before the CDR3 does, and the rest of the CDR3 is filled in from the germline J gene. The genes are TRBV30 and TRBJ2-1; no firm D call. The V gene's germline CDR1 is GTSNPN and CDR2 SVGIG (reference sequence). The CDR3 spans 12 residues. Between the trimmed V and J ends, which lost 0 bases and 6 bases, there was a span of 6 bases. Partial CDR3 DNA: TGTGCCTGGAGTGTGGCTTCCAATGAG. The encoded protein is CAWSVASNE. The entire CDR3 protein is CAWSVASNEQFF.

CDR3 DNA, as far as it was read: TGTGCCAGCACGGGTCCGGGGGACTATGGC. It encodes CASTGPGDYG. The whole CDR3 region reads CASTGPGDYGYTF. The gene calls are TRBV5-4 and TRBJ1-2, with a possible D match to TRBD1 (5 bases). The read finishes 3 residues shy of the CDR3 end, and the germline J gene is used to complete it. The CDR3 consists of 13 residues. V was clipped by 6 bases and J by 3 bases, with 12 bases between them. From germline, CDR1 is SGHNT and CDR2 YYREEE (reference sequence).

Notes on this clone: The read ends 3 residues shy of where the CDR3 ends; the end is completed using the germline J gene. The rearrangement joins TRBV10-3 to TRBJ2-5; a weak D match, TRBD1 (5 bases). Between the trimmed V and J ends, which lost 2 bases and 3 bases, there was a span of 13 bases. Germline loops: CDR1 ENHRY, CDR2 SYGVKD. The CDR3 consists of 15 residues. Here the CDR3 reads CAISEPHTGEETQYF. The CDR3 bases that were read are TGTGCCATCAGTGAGCCTCATACAGGAGAAGAGACC.

CDR3 DNA, as far as it was read: TGTGCCAGCTCACTACCTAGCGGCACAGATACG. Translation gives CASSLPSGTDT. The CDR3 reads in full as CASSLPSGTDTQYF. This chain uses TRBV18 with TRBJ2-3; the D gene is possibly TRBD2 (6 bases). The read halts 3 residues ahead of the CDR3 end, with the missing end drawn from the germline J gene. The V end lost 4 bases, the J end lost 1 base, and 9 bases lay between the germline ends. Germline V gene lookup returns CDR1 KGHSH and CDR2 LQKENI. The CDR3 is made up of 14 amino acids.